The clone carrying this TCR beta chain was found many times. Antigen unknown. TCRdb independently ran MiXCR on the reads; one entry per CDR3 protein. The data contain more than 500,000 distinct CDR3 sequences, about 17% of them singletons. The data were taken from a study of T cell repertoires in cytomegalovirus infection. Study details: Public TCR beta signatures marked donors with CMV infection and the matching HLA.

In germline, CDR1 is ENHRY, CDR2 SYGVKD. There are 13 residues in the CDR3. The V and J ends lost 6 bases and 4 bases respectively, with 12 bases between them. Overall study results and limits: Ex vivo responses were dominated by HLA-C-restricted CMV-specific TCR beta clonotypes. Carriage of CMV together with the relevant HLA was identifiable through cumulative public TCR beta family frequency.

The chain uses TRBV10-3 and TRBJ1-2; D is undetermined. The sequenced sample was CD8+ T cells from PBMCs. This clonotype was sampled from a human donor in good health (CMV status not recorded). Some clones in this sample may be carry-over from other donors' samples. DNA for the CDR3: TGTGCCATCAGACCGGACTCCGGCTATGGCTACACCTTC. The encoded protein is CAIRPDSGYGYTF.